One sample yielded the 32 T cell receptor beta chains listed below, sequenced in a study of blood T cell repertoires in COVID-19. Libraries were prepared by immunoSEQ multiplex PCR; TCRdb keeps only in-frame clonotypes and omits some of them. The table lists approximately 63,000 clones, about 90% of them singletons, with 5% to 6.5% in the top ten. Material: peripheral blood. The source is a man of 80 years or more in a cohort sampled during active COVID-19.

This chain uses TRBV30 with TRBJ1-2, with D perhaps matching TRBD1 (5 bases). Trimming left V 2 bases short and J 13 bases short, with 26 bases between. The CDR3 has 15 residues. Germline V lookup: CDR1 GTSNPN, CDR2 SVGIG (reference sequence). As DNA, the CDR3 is TGTGCCTGGAGTCTGCCCCTCGAGGGGCTTGTGGGGGGCACCTTC. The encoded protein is CAWSLPLEGLVGGTF.

In DNA form, the CDR3 reads TGTGCCAGCAGTCGCCTACCGGGACAAAATCAGCCCCAGCATTTT. Translation gives CASSRLPGQNQPQHF. The V and J genes are TRBV6-5 and TRBJ1-5; D might be TRBD1 (6 bases). Germline lookup yields CDR1 MNHEY and CDR2 SVGAGI. This CDR3 has 15 amino acids. Trimming stripped 5 bases from V and 4 bases from J, with 15 bases between.

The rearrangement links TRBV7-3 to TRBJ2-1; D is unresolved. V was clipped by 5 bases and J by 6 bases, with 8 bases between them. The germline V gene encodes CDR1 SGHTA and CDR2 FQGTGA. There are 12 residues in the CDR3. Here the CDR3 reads CASSLSRNEQFF. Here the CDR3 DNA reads TGTGCCAGCAGCCTTAGTCGCAATGAGCAGTTCTTC.

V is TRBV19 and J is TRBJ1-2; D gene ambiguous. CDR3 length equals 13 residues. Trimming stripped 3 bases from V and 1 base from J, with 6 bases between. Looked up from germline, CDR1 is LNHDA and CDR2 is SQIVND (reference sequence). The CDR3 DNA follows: TGTGCCAGTAGTATTTGGCTTAACTATGGCTACACCTTC. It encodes CASSIWLNYGYTF.

The CDR3 nucleotides are TGTGCCACCAGCAATCCCTCTAGCGGGAGTCTTAAGACCCAGTACTTC. Translated, it gives CATSNPSSGSLKTQYF. The rearrangement links TRBV15 to TRBJ2-5; 10 bases line up with TRBD2. CDR3 length: 16 amino acids. The germline gives CDR1 LNHNV, CDR2 YYDKDF (reference sequence). With 4 bases clipped from V and 6 bases from J, the junction kept 11 bases outside the gene matches.

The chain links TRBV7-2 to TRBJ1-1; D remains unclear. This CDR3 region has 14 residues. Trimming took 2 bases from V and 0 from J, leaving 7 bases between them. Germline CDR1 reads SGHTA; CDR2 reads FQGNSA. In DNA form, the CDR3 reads TGTGCCAGCAGCTTAACAGAAATGAACACTGAAGCTTTCTTT. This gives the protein CASSLTEMNTEAFF.

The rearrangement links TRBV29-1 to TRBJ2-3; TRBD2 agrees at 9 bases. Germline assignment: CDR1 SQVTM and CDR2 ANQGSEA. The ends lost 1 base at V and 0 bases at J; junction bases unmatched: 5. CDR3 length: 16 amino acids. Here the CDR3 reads CSVEGSGSLSTDTQYF. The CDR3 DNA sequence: TGCAGCGTTGAAGGTAGCGGGAGCCTTAGCACAGATACGCAGTATTTT.

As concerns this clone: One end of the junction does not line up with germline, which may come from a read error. For the CDR3, the DNA is TGCCCCGGTTCACCCCTCCACTTT. Translation: CPGSPLHF. The chain carries TRBV5-4 and TRBJ1-6, with D uncertain. The CDR3 length is 8 residues. Germline loops: CDR1 SGHNT, CDR2 YYREEE (reference sequence).

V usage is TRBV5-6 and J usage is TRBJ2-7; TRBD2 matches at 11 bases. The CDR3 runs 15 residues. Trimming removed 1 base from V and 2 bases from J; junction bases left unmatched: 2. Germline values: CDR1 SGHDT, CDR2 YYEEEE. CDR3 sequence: CASSLRLAGTYEQYF. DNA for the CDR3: TGTGCCAGCAGCTTGAGACTAGCGGGAACCTACGAGCAGTACTTC.

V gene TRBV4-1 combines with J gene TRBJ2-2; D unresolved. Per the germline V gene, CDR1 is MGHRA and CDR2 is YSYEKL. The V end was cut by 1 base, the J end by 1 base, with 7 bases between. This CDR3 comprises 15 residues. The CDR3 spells CASSQVSLNTGELFF. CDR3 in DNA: TGCGCCAGCAGCCAAGTTTCCCTGAACACCGGGGAGCTGTTTTTT.

This chain's CDR3 is CASSVTGGSEKLFF. The CDR3, as DNA: TGTGCCAGCAGCGTAACAGGGGGTAGCGAAAAACTGTTTTTT. The chain combines TRBV9 with TRBJ1-4; 8 nucleotides match TRBD1. The CDR3 is made up of 14 amino acids. The junction had 4 bases not matched to a gene; V was cut back by 1 base and J by 8 bases. Germline CDR1 and CDR2: SGDLS and YYNGEE. The full variable domain, with the rest looked up from reference TRBV9 and TRBJ1-4, is DSGVTQTPKHLITATGQRVTLRCSPRSGDLSVYWYQQSLDQGLQFLIQYYNGEERAKGNILERFSAQQFPDLHSELNLSSLELGDSALYFCASSVTGGSEKLFFGSGTQLSVL.

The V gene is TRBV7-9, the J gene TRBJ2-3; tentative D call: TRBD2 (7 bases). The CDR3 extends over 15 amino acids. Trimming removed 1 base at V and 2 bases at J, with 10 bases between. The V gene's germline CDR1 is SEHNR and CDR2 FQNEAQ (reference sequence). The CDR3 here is CASSLGGGLTDTQYF. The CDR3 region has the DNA TGTGCCAGCAGCTTAGGGGGGGGCCTCACAGATACGCAGTATTTT.

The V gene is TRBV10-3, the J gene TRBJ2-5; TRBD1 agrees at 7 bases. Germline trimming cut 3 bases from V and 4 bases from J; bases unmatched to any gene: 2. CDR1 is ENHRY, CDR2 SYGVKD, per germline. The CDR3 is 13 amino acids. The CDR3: CAISEGGRETQYF. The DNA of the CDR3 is TGTGCCATCAGTGAAGGGGGCCGAGAGACCCAGTACTTC.

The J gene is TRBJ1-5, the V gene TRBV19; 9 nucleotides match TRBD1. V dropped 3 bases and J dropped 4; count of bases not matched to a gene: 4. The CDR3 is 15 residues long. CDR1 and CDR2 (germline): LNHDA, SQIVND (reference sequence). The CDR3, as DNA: TGTGCCAGTAGTATCCGGGACAGGGAAAATCAGCCCCAGCATTTT. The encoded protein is CASSIRDRENQPQHF.

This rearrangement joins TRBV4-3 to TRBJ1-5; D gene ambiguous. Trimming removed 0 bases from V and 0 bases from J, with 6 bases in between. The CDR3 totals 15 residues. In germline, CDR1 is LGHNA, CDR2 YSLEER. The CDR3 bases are TGCGCCAGCAGCCAAGATCTCTATAGCAATCAGCCCCAGCATTTT. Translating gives CASSQDLYSNQPQHF.

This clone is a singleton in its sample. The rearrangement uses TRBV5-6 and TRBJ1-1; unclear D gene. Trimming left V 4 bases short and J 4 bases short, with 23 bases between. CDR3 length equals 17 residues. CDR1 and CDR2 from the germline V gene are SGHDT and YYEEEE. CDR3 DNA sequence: TGTGCCAGCAGCCTGGACGTTGGATCACATTCTAGCACTGAAGCTTTCTTT. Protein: CASSLDVGSHSSTEAFF.

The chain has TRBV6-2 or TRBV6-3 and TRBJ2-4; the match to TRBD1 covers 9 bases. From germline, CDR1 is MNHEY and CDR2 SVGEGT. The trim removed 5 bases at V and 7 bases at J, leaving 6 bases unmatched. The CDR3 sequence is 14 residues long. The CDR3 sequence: CASSRTGVLNIQYF. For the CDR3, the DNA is TGTGCCAGCAGTCGGACAGGGGTGTTGAACATTCAGTACTTC.

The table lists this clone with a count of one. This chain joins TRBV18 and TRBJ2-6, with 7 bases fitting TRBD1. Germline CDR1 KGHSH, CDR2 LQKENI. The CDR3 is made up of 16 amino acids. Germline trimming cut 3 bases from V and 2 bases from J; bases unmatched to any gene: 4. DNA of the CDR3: TGTGCCAGCTCACCGAGACAGGGCCCTGGGGCCAACGTCCTGACTTTC. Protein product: CASSPRQGPGANVLTF.

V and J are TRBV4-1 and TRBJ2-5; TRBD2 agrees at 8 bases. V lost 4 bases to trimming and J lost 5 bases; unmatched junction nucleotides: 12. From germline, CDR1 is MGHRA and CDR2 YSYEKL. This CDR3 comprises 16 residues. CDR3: CASSPGPAGGFETQYF. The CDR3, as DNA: TGCGCCAGCAGCCCAGGGCCGGCGGGGGGATTCGAGACCCAGTACTTC.

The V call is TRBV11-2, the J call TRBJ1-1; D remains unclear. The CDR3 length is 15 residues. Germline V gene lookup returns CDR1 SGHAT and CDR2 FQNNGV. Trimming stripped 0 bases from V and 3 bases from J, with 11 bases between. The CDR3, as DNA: TGTGCCAGCAGCTTAGATTTGAGCGAGTACACTGAAGCTTTCTTT. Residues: CASSLDLSEYTEAFF.

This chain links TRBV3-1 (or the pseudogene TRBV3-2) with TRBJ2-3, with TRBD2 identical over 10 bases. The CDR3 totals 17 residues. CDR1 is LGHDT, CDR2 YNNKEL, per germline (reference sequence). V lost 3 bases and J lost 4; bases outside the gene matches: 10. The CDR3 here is CASSHVLSGGASDTQYF. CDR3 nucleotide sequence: TGTGCCAGCAGCCACGTACTGAGCGGGGGGGCGTCAGATACGCAGTATTTT.

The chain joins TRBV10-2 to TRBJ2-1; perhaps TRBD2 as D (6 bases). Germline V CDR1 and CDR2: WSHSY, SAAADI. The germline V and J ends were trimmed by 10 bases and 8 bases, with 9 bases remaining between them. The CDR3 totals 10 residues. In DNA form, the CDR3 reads TGCGCCACGGGGGTGCATGAGCAGTTCTTC. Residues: CATGVHEQFF.

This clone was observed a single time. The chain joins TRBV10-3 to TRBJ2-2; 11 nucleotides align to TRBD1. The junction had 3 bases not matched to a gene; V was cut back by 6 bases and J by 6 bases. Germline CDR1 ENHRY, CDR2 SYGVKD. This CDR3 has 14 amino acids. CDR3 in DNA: TGTGCCATCAGGCCGGGACAGGGGGCCGGGGAGCTGTTTTTT. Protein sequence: CAIRPGQGAGELFF.

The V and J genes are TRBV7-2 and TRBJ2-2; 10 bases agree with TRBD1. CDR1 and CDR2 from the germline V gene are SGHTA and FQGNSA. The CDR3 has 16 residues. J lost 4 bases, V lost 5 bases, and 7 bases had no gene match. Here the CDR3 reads CASSRQTGGGTGELFF. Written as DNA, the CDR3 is TGTGCCAGCAGCAGACAGACAGGGGGCGGCACCGGGGAGCTGTTTTTT.

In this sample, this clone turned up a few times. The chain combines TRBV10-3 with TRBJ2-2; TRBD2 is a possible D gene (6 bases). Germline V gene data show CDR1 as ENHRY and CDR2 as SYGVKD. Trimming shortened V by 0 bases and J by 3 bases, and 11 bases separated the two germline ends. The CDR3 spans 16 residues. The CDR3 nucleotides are TGTGCCATCAGTGAGTCGAAGGAGGGGTACACCGGGGAGCTGTTTTTT. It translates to CAISESKEGYTGELFF.

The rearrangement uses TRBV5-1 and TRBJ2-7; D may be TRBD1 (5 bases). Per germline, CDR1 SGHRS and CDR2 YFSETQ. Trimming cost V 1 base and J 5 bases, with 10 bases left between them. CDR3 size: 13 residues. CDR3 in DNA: TGCGCCAGCAGCTTGCCCAGGGAAGACGAGCAGTACTTC. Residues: CASSLPREDEQYF.

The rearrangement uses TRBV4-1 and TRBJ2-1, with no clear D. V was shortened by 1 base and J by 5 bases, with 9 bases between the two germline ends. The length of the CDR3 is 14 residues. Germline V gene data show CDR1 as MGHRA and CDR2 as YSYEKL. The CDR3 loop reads CASSQVYSNNEQFF. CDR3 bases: TGCGCCAGCAGCCAAGTTTACTCGAACAATGAGCAGTTCTTC.

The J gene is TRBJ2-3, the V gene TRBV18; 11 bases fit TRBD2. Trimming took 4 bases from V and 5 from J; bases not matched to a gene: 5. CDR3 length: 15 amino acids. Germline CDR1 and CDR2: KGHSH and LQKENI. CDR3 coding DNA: TGTGCCAGCTCACTTAGCGGGGGGGCGGAAGATACGCAGTATTTT. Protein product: CASSLSGGAEDTQYF.

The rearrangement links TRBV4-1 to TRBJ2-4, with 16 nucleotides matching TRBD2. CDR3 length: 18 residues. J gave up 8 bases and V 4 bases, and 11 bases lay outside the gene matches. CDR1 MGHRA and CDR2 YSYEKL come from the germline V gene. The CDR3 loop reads CASSRAGTSGRALYIQYF. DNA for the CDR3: TGCGCCAGCAGCCGAGCCGGGACTAGCGGGAGGGCCTTGTACATTCAGTACTTC.

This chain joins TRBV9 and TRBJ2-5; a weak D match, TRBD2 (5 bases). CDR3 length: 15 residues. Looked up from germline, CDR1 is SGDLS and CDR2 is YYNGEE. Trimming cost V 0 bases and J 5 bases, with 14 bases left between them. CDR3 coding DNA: TGTGCCAGCAGCGTAGATCCACAGCTAGCCGAGACCCAGTACTTC. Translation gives CASSVDPQLAETQYF.

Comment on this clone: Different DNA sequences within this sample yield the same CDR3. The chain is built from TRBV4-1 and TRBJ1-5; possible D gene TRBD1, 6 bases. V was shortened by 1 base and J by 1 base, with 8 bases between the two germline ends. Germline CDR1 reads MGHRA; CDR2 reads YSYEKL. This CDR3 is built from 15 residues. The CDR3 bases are TGCGCCAGCAGCCAAGGGGGGCAAAGCAATCAGCCCCAGCATTTT. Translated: CASSQGGQSNQPQHF.

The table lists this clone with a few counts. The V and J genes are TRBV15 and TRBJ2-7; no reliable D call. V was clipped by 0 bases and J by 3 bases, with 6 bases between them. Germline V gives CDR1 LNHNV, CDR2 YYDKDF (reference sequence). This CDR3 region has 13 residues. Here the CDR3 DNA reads TGTGCCACCAGCAGAGATCCGGGCTACGAGCAGTACTTC. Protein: CATSRDPGYEQYF.